This is a list of T cell receptor beta chains from one sample in a study of graft-versus-host responses after intestinal transplantation. The table came from immunoSEQ multiplex PCR; TCRdb's copy has only in-frame clones and leaves some out. The sample includes fewer than 85,000 clones, roughly 90% of them seen just once. Their antigens remain unidentified. The sample in question was unstimulated CD8+ T cells sorted from spleen or lymph node cells, obtained before intestinal transplant. The receptors shown here come from a human donor who received an intestinal transplant. Both conserved end residues are part of each CDR3. The order of the fields is clone size, V gene, D gene, J gene, CDR3 DNA, CDR3 protein. A D gene is named only where the DNA matches it firmly. Clone size is not always given. Where it is, it says once, few, many or a class for expanded clones.

clone_size: once
v_call: TRBV7-6
d_call: TRBD1
j_call: TRBJ1-1
cdr3_nt: TGTGCCAGCAGCTTAGAGGGACAGTGGAACACTGAAGCTTTCTTT
cdr3_aa: CASSLEGQWNTEAFF

clone_size: .
v_call: TRBV7-6
d_call: .
j_call: TRBJ2-7
cdr3_nt: TGTGCCAGCAGCATGGGAGGAACGGTTGAGCAGTACTTC
cdr3_aa: CASSMGGTVEQYF

clone_size: .
v_call: TRBV5-1
d_call: TRBD1
j_call: TRBJ2-1
cdr3_nt: TGCGCCAGCAGCTCCCGACTCAACAACCGGGACAGGGTTGAGGATGAGCAGTTCTTC
cdr3_aa: CASSSRLNNRDRVEDEQFF

clone_size: .
v_call: TRBV6-5
d_call: .
j_call: TRBJ2-7
cdr3_nt: TGTGCCAGCAGTACTGGGGGGAGCTACGAGCAGTACTTC
cdr3_aa: CASSTGGSYEQYF

clone_size: few
v_call: TRBV9
d_call: .
j_call: TRBJ2-1
cdr3_nt: TGTGCCAGCAGCGTAGGGGGCGGCAATGAGCAGTTCTTC
cdr3_aa: CASSVGGGNEQFF

clone_size: .
v_call: TRBV6-6
d_call: .
j_call: TRBJ1-3
cdr3_nt: TGTGCCAGCAGTTACTGGGTGACACCTGGAAACACCATATATTTT
cdr3_aa: CASSYWVTPGNTIYF

clone_size: .
v_call: TRBV5-1
d_call: TRBD1
j_call: TRBJ1-3
cdr3_nt: TGCGCCAGCAGCCCAGGGACAGATGGAAACACCATATATTTT
cdr3_aa: CASSPGTDGNTIYF

clone_size: .
v_call: TRBV5-4
d_call: TRBD2
j_call: TRBJ2-7
cdr3_nt: TGTGCCAGCAGCTTGAGAGGACTAGCGGGAGGGCCTACGTACGAGCAGTACTTC
cdr3_aa: CASSLRGLAGGPTYEQYF

clone_size: .
v_call: TRBV15
d_call: .
j_call: TRBJ1-3
cdr3_nt: TGTGCCACCAGCAGAGATCTAGAGGGAAACACCATATATTTT
cdr3_aa: CATSRDLEGNTIYF

clone_size: .
v_call: TRBV28
d_call: .
j_call: TRBJ2-1
cdr3_nt: TGTGCCAGCACTTCCTTTCAGGGGAATGAGCAGTTCTTC
cdr3_aa: CASTSFQGNEQFF